The rows below give T cell receptor beta chains drawn from one sample of a study of beta chain features in type 1 diabetes. Generated by immunoSEQ multiplex PCR, the TCRdb table keeps only in-frame clones and is missing some. This table holds 200,000 to 300,000 clones, about 25% found once. Sequencing was performed on central memory CD4+ T cells from blood. These receptors originate from a man aged 30 to 39 in good health. CDR3s leave out the opening cysteine and the closing phenylalanine or tryptophan. D genes are given only for firm matches.

>.|12|TRBV6-6
ASSSQGSSYEQY
>.|11|TRBV5-4
ASSLEVTGELF
>.|10|TRBV30
AWGGPSYEQY
>.|12|TRBV4-1
ASSQEWRNQPQH
>.|13|TRBV18
ASSPDGGLGQPQH
>TRBD1|15|TRBV30
AWTNRLWGQSSPEAF
>.|13|TRBV30
AWTGDSRPGNTIY
>TRBD2|12|TRBV29-1
SVRLAGGSYEQY
>.|13|TRBV2
ASSDLLAANNEQF
>TRBD2|16|TRBV7-2
ASSLGLAGVYDTGELF
>.|10|TRBV10-3
AIRGTGYEQY
>.|11|TRBV5-6
ASSLKGGTEAF
>.|12|TRBV2
ASTPGRLYNEQF
>.|14|TRBV7-2
ASRRGGGSETDTQY
>TRBD1|12|TRBV18
ASSPGTAYNEQF
>.|13|TRBV2
ASSEMEGFDQPQH
>.|14|TRBV7-8
ASSLWGPPIQETQY
>TRBD2|13|TRBV5-1
ASSEGGTSGETQY
>.|11|TRBV7-9
ASSLGPFREAF
>TRBD1|13|TRBV28
ASSLSGQPKDGYT
>.|12|TRBV6-5
ATKLRTRNTEAF
>.|11|TRBV19
ASSIRGNQPQH
>.|10|TRBV19
ASSPPSDTQY
>TRBD2|14|TRBV4-1
ASSQAASGGKDTQY
>TRBD2|13|TRBV6-6
ASILDGTSGPNWI
>TRBD1|13|TRBV5-1
ASSLNTGANQPQH
>.|12|TRBV7-9
ASSLRSSTTEAF
>TRBD1|13|TRBV7-2
ASSLTGGNRDEQF
>.|9|TRBV20-1
SANRAYEQY